These 9 T cell receptor beta chains were sequenced from one sample in a study of identical twins. TCRdb passed the 5' RACE reads through MiXCR, listing each CDR3 protein once. This sample has about 530,000 distinct CDR3 sequences; roughly 15% occur once, and the top ten carry around 0.4%. The same specimen was also included in a second study, on yellow fever vaccine responses in identical twins.

The sequencing sample was made of CD4+ T cells sorted from blood. These receptor sequences come from a woman in her late teens or twenties in good health.

The genes are TRBV14 and TRBJ2-5, with 7 positions matching TRBD1. The trim removed 0 bases at V and 2 bases at J, leaving 6 bases unmatched. CDR3 length: 16 amino acids. The germline gives CDR1 SGHDN, CDR2 FVKESK. The CDR3 region has the DNA TGTGCCAGCAGCCAAGATCGAGGGACAGTTCAAGAGACCCAGTACTTC. Protein: CASSQDRGTVQETQYF.

This clonotype was found a few times. The gene calls are TRBV6-1 and TRBJ2-7; TRBD1 aligns across 7 bases. Germline V gives CDR1 MNHNS, CDR2 SASEGT. CDR3 length equals 14 residues. J lost 2 bases, V lost 4 bases, and 5 bases had no gene match. CDR3 in amino acids: CASSVNRGPYEQYV. The CDR3 DNA follows: TGTGCCAGCAGTGTAAACAGGGGCCCCTACGAGCAGTACGTC.

The rearrangement uses TRBV29-1 and TRBJ2-1; 12 bases agree with TRBD2. The junction had 6 bases not matched to a gene; V was cut back by 6 bases and J by 0 bases. This CDR3 has 16 residues. CDR1 SQVTM and CDR2 ANQGSEA come from the germline V gene. The CDR3 region has the DNA TGCAGCGTCCAACTAGCGGGGGGATTCTCCTACAATGAGCAGTTCTTC. Protein: CSVQLAGGFSYNEQFF.

The rearrangement joins TRBV15 to TRBJ1-1; a weak D match, TRBD1 (5 bases). There are 17 residues in the CDR3. V dropped 7 bases and J dropped 2 bases, with 23 bases sitting between them. Germline lookup yields CDR1 LNHNV and CDR2 YYDKDF (reference sequence). CDR3 in amino acids: CATTKTHGTVGNTEAFF. As DNA, the CDR3 is TGTGCCACCACCAAAACCCATGGGACCGTAGGAAACACTGAAGCTTTCTTT.

The chain has TRBV2 and TRBJ2-7; weak D call: TRBD1 (5 bases). V shed 6 bases and J shed 8 bases, with 11 bases lying between them. Germline V gives CDR1 SNHLY, CDR2 FYNNEI. The CDR3 covers 11 residues. The CDR3 coding sequence is TGTGCCAGCAGAGGGGAAGTAAAGCAGTACTTC. Its protein is CASRGEVKQYF. Complete variable domain (other parts from reference TRBV2 and TRBJ2-7): EPEVTQTPSHQVTQMGQEVILRCVPISNHLYFYWYRQILGQKVEFLVSFYNNEISEKSEIFDDQFSVERPDGSNFTLKIRSTKLEDSAMYFCASRGEVKQYFGPGTRLTVT.

This chain joins TRBV7-2 and TRBJ2-7; 7 bases match TRBD2. The germline gives CDR1 SGHTA, CDR2 FQGNSA. The CDR3 has 15 amino acids. V lost 2 bases and J lost 3; bases outside the gene matches: 7. This chain's CDR3 is CASSLNPTSFYEQYF. CDR3 sequence (DNA): TGTGCCAGCAGCTTAAACCCGACTAGCTTCTACGAGCAGTACTTC.

In DNA, the CDR3 is TGTGCCAGCAGCTTCGAGGGGGGAACCTACAATGAGCAGTTCTTC. It translates to CASSFEGGTYNEQFF. The rearrangement joins TRBV7-9 to TRBJ2-1; TRBD1 or TRBD2 may be the D gene (6 bases each). Trimming stripped 3 bases from V and 2 bases from J, with 11 bases between. The V gene's germline CDR1 is SEHNR and CDR2 FQNEAQ (reference sequence). The CDR3 consists of 15 residues.

The sample holds a few counts of this clonotype. The chain carries TRBV6-6 and TRBJ1-6, with TRBD1 as a possible D gene (6 bases). Germline V gene sequence: CDR1 MNHNY, CDR2 SVGAGI (reference sequence). The germline V and J ends were trimmed by 5 bases and 10 bases, with 12 bases remaining between them. CDR3 size: 13 residues. DNA of the CDR3: TGTGCCAGCAGTACGGGGGGCAGGTCACCCCTCCACTTT. Protein product: CASSTGGRSPLHF.

A few counts support this clonotype. Germline and junction disagree at one end, which may indicate a read error. V and J are TRBV20-1 and TRBJ2-3, with 15 bases matching TRBD2. The CDR3 length is 14 residues. Germline V gives CDR1 DFQATT, CDR2 SNEGSKA (reference sequence). As DNA, the CDR3 is TGCAGTGCTGCCGGGACTAGCGGGAGGCGGGACCTTCATTTT. Its protein is CSAAGTSGRRDLHF.